A single sample is the source of the 11 T cell receptor beta chains below, sequenced in a study of blood T cell repertoires in COVID-19. Only in-frame clones appear in the TCRdb table, and some are missing; sequencing was by immunoSEQ multiplex PCR. The data show about 160,000 clones, over 80% seen once. Sequenced sample: peripheral blood. The receptor set was obtained from a man between 65 and 79 years old who had recovered from COVID-19.

The V and J genes are TRBV15 and TRBJ1-2; possible D gene TRBD1, 5 bases. This CDR3 region has 15 residues. Germline V CDR1 and CDR2: LNHNV, YYDKDF (reference sequence). The germline V and J ends were trimmed by 0 bases and 4 bases, with 12 bases remaining between them. Here the CDR3 reads CATSRDPQAAYGYTF. Here the CDR3 DNA reads TGTGCCACCAGCAGAGACCCACAGGCCGCCTATGGCTACACCTTC.

This chain links TRBV2 with TRBJ1-1; TRBD1 is a possible D gene (5 bases). Germline CDR1 and CDR2: SNHLY and FYNNEI. The V end lost 2 bases, the J end lost 9 bases, and 13 bases lay between the germline ends. The CDR3 has 13 amino acids. This CDR3 reads CASSEKWDLKAFF. CDR3 DNA: TGTGCCAGCAGTGAAAAGTGGGACTTAAAAGCTTTCTTT.

The V gene is TRBV18, the J gene TRBJ2-1; 11 bases map to TRBD2. The CDR3 loop spans 15 amino acids. The V segment lost 2 bases and the J segment 9 bases; nucleotides outside the gene matches: 6. Germline CDR1 and CDR2: KGHSH and LQKENI. Here the CDR3 DNA reads TGTGCCAGCTCACCAGGCACTAGCGGGAGCAGTGAGCAGTTCTTC. Its protein is CASSPGTSGSSEQFF.

The chain combines TRBV28 with TRBJ1-4; the D gene is possibly TRBD1 (5 bases). The CDR3 has 13 residues. Looked up from germline, CDR1 is MDHEN and CDR2 is SYDVKM. The V and J ends lost 3 bases and 7 bases respectively, with 9 bases between them. In DNA form, the CDR3 reads TGTGCCAGCAGTTTGTCGGGGGGTGAAAAACTGTTTTTT. It translates to CASSLSGGEKLFF.

This chain uses TRBV5-6 with TRBJ2-7, with a tentative D call TRBD1 (6 bases). Germline CDR1 and CDR2: SGHDT and YYEEEE. This CDR3 has 14 residues. Trimming took 3 bases from V and 0 from J, leaving 10 bases between them. CDR3 sequence (DNA): TGTGCCAGCAGCTCATGGACAGTCTCCTACGAGCAGTACTTC. Its protein product is CASSSWTVSYEQYF.

This chain joins TRBV11-3 and TRBJ2-2; possibly TRBD2 for D (6 bases). Germline V gives CDR1 SGHNT, CDR2 YENEEA. This CDR3 is built from 17 residues. Trimming stripped 3 bases from V and 4 bases from J, with 18 bases between. As DNA, the CDR3 is TGTGCCAGCAGCTTCGGTGGGGTAGCGGAGAGCACCGGGGAGCTGTTTTTT. Translated, it gives CASSFGGVAESTGELFF. The full variable domain, with the rest looked up from reference TRBV11-3 and TRBJ2-2, is EAGVVQSPRYKIIEKKQPVAFWCNPISGHNTLYWYLQNLGQGPELLIRYENEEAVDDSQLPKDRFSAERLKGVDSTLKIQPAELGDSAVYLCASSFGGVAESTGELFFGEGSRLTVL.

For the CDR3, the DNA is TGTGCCAGCACCCCGGACAGGGTGGTAACCGAGCAGTACTTC. Its translation is CASTPDRVVTEQYF. The rearrangement links TRBV2 to TRBJ2-7; 8 bases map to TRBD1. The germline V gene has CDR1 SNHLY and CDR2 FYNNEI. The V segment lost 7 bases and the J segment 6 bases; nucleotides outside the gene matches: 11. This CDR3 region has 14 residues. Looking up the rest from reference TRBV2 and TRBJ2-7 gives the full variable domain: EPEVTQTPSHQVTQMGQEVILRCVPISNHLYFYWYRQILGQKVEFLVSFYNNEISEKSEIFDDQFSVERPDGSNFTLKIRSTKLEDSAMYFCASTPDRVVTEQYFGPGTRLTVT.

This clone has only one observation. V gene TRBV6-5 combines with J gene TRBJ2-1, with a weak D call TRBD2 (6 bases). Germline values: CDR1 MNHEY, CDR2 SVGAGI. V was pared by 7 bases and J by 9 bases, with 13 bases between. There are 12 residues in the CDR3. CDR3: CASMGGLGEQFF. CDR3 DNA: TGTGCCAGCATGGGGGGTCTAGGTGAGCAGTTCTTC.

The V call is TRBV28, the J call TRBJ1-5; TRBD1 aligns across 8 bases. Trimming at V came to 6 bases and at J to 6 bases, leaving 28 bases not matched to a gene. In germline, CDR1 is MDHEN, CDR2 SYDVKM. The CDR3 extends over 21 amino acids. CDR3 sequence: CASSLVRTGMSLTPGSQPQHF. CDR3 coding DNA: TGTGCCAGCAGCTTGGTTCGGACAGGGATGAGCCTTACCCCCGGCTCTCAGCCCCAGCATTTT.

V gene TRBV12-3 or TRBV12-4 combines with J gene TRBJ1-5, with D possibly matching TRBD1 (5 bases). Trimming removed 6 bases from V and 5 bases from J, with 11 bases in between. CDR3 size: 13 residues. Written as DNA, the CDR3 is TGTGCCAGCAGGGGGACTCAAGATCAGCCCCAGCATTTT. Translating gives CASRGTQDQPQHF.

The chain links TRBV30 to TRBJ2-3, with a possible D match to TRBD2 (5 bases). Looked up from germline, CDR1 is GTSNPN and CDR2 is SVGIG (reference sequence). Trimming took 2 bases from V and 0 from J, leaving 21 bases between them. This CDR3 has 18 residues. The CDR3 loop is CAWSWGLAWESSTDTQYF. As DNA, the CDR3 is TGTGCCTGGAGTTGGGGTCTCGCCTGGGAGAGTAGCACAGATACGCAGTATTTT.